The rows below give T cell receptor beta chains drawn from one sample of a study of shared clonotypes between healthy human individuals. Assay used: immunoSEQ multiplex PCR; TCRdb lists only in-frame clones, some missing. The sample holds just over 2,000,000 clones, about 95% seen once. Sequenced: naive CD8+ T cells sorted from blood. These receptors all stem from a man aged 18 to 30 in good health. The conserved cysteine and the conserved F or W are not part of the CDR3 here. The size of a clone is reported for some rows only, either as once, few or many, or as a class for expanded clones.

>TRBV2|NA|TRBJ2-7
ASSEMAGSYEQY
>TRBV4-1|NA|TRBJ1-2
ASSHRDGYGYT
>TRBV27|NA|TRBJ2-7
ASGDRGSYEQY
>TRBV6-1|NA|TRBJ2-3
ASSEMGGTSPSYTDTQY
>TRBV5-4|NA|TRBJ2-5
ASSLLAGEETQY
>TRBV27|NA|TRBJ1-1
ASSLGTPITTEAF
>TRBV7-9|NA|TRBJ2-5
ASSLVIAGQGQETQY
>TRBV28|NA|TRBJ2-6
ASSLYVGSGANVLT
>TRBV21-1|NA|TRBJ1-4
ASSTPGQGNEKLF
>TRBV10-2|NA|TRBJ2-7
ASWGGAHEQY
>TRBV5-6|NA|TRBJ2-2
ASSLAEQGFTGELF
>TRBV10-2|NA|TRBJ2-5
ASRGLAGIWETQY
>TRBV2|once|TRBJ2-1
ASLGLAGALSYNEQF
>TRBV27|NA|TRBJ2-2
ASGGTKNTGELF
>TRBV7-6|NA|TRBJ2-7
ASGGTPSEQY
>TRBV9|NA|TRBJ2-1
ASSSTRSWNEQF
>TRBV19|NA|TRBJ2-6
ASHSGGEVNVLT
>TRBV29-1|NA|TRBJ2-1
SVGDTVSYNEQF
>TRBV19|NA|TRBJ1-5
ASNGQGFQPQH
>TRBV4-1|few|TRBJ2-5
ASSPELAGGMETQY
>TRBV4-3|NA|TRBJ2-1
ASSQDSGNSYNEQF
>TRBV7-9|NA|TRBJ1-6
ASSLGGSPLH
>TRBV7-9|NA|TRBJ2-2
ASSWGSNTGELF
>TRBV7-9|NA|TRBJ2-5
ASSLYGGLGETQY
>TRBV7-9|NA|TRBJ2-5
ASSPRLAGRETQY
>TRBV9|NA|TRBJ2-7
ASAPEWSSYEQY
>TRBV11-2|NA|TRBJ1-1
ASSLDRGEEAF
>TRBV5-1|NA|TRBJ2-2
ASSLADLRGMDTGELF
>TRBV28|NA|TRBJ2-7
ASSQQDRSPYEQY
>TRBV2|NA|TRBJ1-2
ASSGGYTYGYT
>TRBV7-9|NA|TRBJ2-7
ASSAPGQGVYEQY
>TRBV25-1|NA|TRBJ1-2
ASSESRSRGYT
>TRBV7-9|NA|TRBJ1-5
ASSDQDHRGGDQPQH
>TRBV2|NA|TRBJ1-6
ASSDPTGTGHSPLH
>TRBV7-9|NA|TRBJ2-7
ASSPTLLDRTEEQY
>TRBV30|NA|TRBJ1-4
AWNTGTGMELF
>TRBV9|NA|TRBJ2-7
ASSVAGTFDEQY
>TRBV4-1|NA|TRBJ2-2
ASSQDLEGARSGELF
>TRBV27|NA|TRBJ2-1
ASSPVWGEQF
>TRBV7-9|once|TRBJ2-7
ASRTGGNEQY
>TRBV13|NA|TRBJ1-4
ASSSGGSNEKLF